Shown below are 23 T cell receptor beta chains from a single sample sequenced in a study of T-cell reconstitution after alpha-beta-depleted transplantation in children. This sample's TCRbeta library carried unique molecular identifier barcodes. TCRdb redid the calling of the PCR reads with MiXCR, one entry per CDR3 protein. The data show roughly 240,000 distinct CDR3 sequences, with around 7.5% seen just once and 6% to 7% held by the top ten. The sample consisted of PBMCs, mostly from graft donor cells, taken 180 days after TCRalphabeta/CD19-depleted stem cell transplant. The receptors were sampled from a male patient between 5 and 17 years old who had a stem cell transplant for acute lymphoblastic leukemia, so the T cells may come from the graft donor.

This clonotype has ten or more counts. The gene calls are TRBV5-1 and TRBJ2-7, with no clear D. Looked up from germline, CDR1 is SGHRS and CDR2 is YFSETQ. Trimming took 6 bases from V and 3 from J, leaving 13 bases between them. This CDR3 spans 13 amino acids. In DNA form, the CDR3 reads TGCGCCAGCACCCTCCCCGGCGGCTACGAGCAGTACTTC. Its protein is CASTLPGGYEQYF.

This clonotype was found a few times. CDR3 sequence (DNA): TGCGCCAGCACCCCGGGATTTAACACCGGGGAGCTGTTTTTT. This codes for CASTPGFNTGELFF. V usage is TRBV5-1 and J usage is TRBJ2-2; D perhaps matches TRBD2 (5 bases). CDR3 length: 14 amino acids. CDR1 and CDR2 (germline): SGHRS, YFSETQ. Between the trimmed V and J ends, which lost 6 bases and 2 bases, there was a span of 11 bases.

This clonotype was seen ten or more times. The V call is TRBV28, the J call TRBJ2-1; 8 nucleotides line up with TRBD2. The CDR3 has 16 amino acids. After removal of 4 bases from V and 6 bases from J, the junction contained 11 bases not matched to a gene. The germline V gene has CDR1 MDHEN and CDR2 SYDVKM. In DNA, the CDR3 is TGTGCCAGCAGTTCCACCAGCGGGGGAGGGCGCAATGAGCAGTTCTTC. Amino acid sequence: CASSSTSGGGRNEQFF.

This clonotype was counted at least ten times. V is TRBV20-1 and J is TRBJ2-5; tentative D call: TRBD2 (6 bases). Trimming took 0 bases from V and 5 from J, leaving 10 bases between them. This CDR3 is built from 13 residues. Germline CDR1 and CDR2: DFQATT and SNEGSKA (reference sequence). The chain's CDR3 is CSARDGGGETQYF. The CDR3 nucleotides are TGCAGTGCTAGAGATGGGGGAGGCGAGACCCAGTACTTC.

Notes on this clonotype: Being one base from a much bigger clone, this may be a read error. The rearrangement joins TRBV20-1 to TRBJ2-2; possible D gene TRBD2, 6 bases. In germline, CDR1 is DFQATT, CDR2 SNEGSKA (reference sequence). Trimming removed 2 bases from V and 4 bases from J, with 17 bases in between. The CDR3 consists of 16 residues. CDR3 region: CSARPPGTPTTGELFF. In DNA form, the CDR3 reads TGCAGTGCTAGACCCCCCGGGACTCCTACCACCGGGGAGCTGTTTTTT.

This clonotype was seen ten or more times. J is TRBJ2-5 and V is TRBV5-1; tentatively, D is TRBD1 or TRBD2 (6 bases each). The CDR3 is 13 residues long. Germline V lookup: CDR1 SGHRS, CDR2 YFSETQ. V lost 0 bases, J lost 4 bases, and 7 bases lay in between. CDR3 in amino acids: CASSLAGAETQYF. Here the CDR3 DNA reads TGCGCCAGCAGCTTGGCGGGGGCAGAGACCCAGTACTTC.

This clonotype was seen many times. The V gene is TRBV4-3, the J gene TRBJ1-4; D is possibly TRBD1 (5 bases). Trimming left V 4 bases short and J 0 bases short, with 15 bases between. The CDR3 has 17 residues. The germline gives CDR1 LGHNA, CDR2 YSLEER. The CDR3 loop is CASSPWTKPTTNEKLFF. The CDR3, as DNA: TGCGCCAGCAGCCCCTGGACAAAACCCACAACTAATGAAAAACTGTTTTTT.

This clonotype was observed many times. The V gene is TRBV11-3, the J gene TRBJ2-1; 8 bases fit TRBD2. The CDR3 length is 17 residues. With V trimmed by 4 bases and J by 3 bases, 11 bases remained unmatched. Germline V gene data show CDR1 as SGHNT and CDR2 as YENEEA. The CDR3 region has the DNA TGTGCCAGCAGCTCTGCTCACCAGCGGGGGAACTACAATGAGCAGTTCTTC. It yields the protein CASSSAHQRGNYNEQFF. The entire variable domain, with the rest obtained from reference TRBV11-3 and TRBJ2-1, is as follows: EAGVVQSPRYKIIEKKQPVAFWCNPISGHNTLYWYLQNLGQGPELLIRYENEEAVDDSQLPKDRFSAERLKGVDSTLKIQPAELGDSAVYLCASSSAHQRGNYNEQFFGPGTRLTVL.

This clonotype was observed at least ten times. The chain joins TRBV3-1 to TRBJ2-5; 8 bases agree with TRBD2. This CDR3 has 16 residues. V was pared by 2 bases and J by 0 bases, with 5 bases of the junction left unmatched. CDR1 and CDR2 from the germline V gene are LGHDT and YNNKEL (reference sequence). CDR3 sequence (DNA): TGTGCCAGCAGCCAATGGGGAGCGGGGGACCAAGAGACCCAGTACTTC. Residues: CASSQWGAGDQETQYF.

This clonotype showed up many times. The V and J genes are TRBV9 and TRBJ2-6; 9 bases match TRBD2. The CDR3 contains 17 residues. Germline V gives CDR1 SGDLS, CDR2 YYNGEE. The V and J ends lost 3 bases and 0 bases, in that order; junction bases with no gene match: 4. The CDR3 is CASSGSGGTSGANVLTF. The CDR3 coding sequence is TGTGCCAGCAGCGGAAGCGGGGGGACCTCTGGGGCCAACGTCCTGACTTTC. The full variable domain, with the rest looked up from reference TRBV9 and TRBJ2-6, is DSGVTQTPKHLITATGQRVTLRCSPRSGDLSVYWYQQSLDQGLQFLIQYYNGEERAKGNILERFSAQQFPDLHSELNLSSLELGDSALYFCASSGSGGTSGANVLTFGAGSRLTVL.

For this clonotype: A much larger clone differs from this one at a single base, so this may be a read error. This chain connects TRBV28 to TRBJ2-7; perhaps D is TRBD1 or TRBD2 (5 bases each). Trimming stripped 5 bases from V and 6 bases from J, with 14 bases between. Germline CDR1 reads MDHEN; CDR2 reads SYDVKM. CDR3 length: 13 amino acids. CDR3 coding DNA: TGTGCCAGCAGTGCCCTCCGGGGCATCGAGCAGTACTTC. Translated, it gives CASSALRGIEQYF.

This rearrangement joins TRBV6-4 to TRBJ2-2; D possibly corresponds to TRBD2 (6 bases). CDR3 length: 19 amino acids. Per the germline V gene, CDR1 is MRHNA and CDR2 is SNTAGT. V dropped 5 bases and J dropped 0 bases, with 22 bases sitting between them. The CDR3 DNA follows: TGTGCCAGCAGTCCCTCCGGGACTTACAATGCCGCGAACACCGGGGAGCTGTTTTTT. This encodes CASSPSGTYNAANTGELFF.

V is TRBV28 and J is TRBJ2-7, with 9 bases fitting TRBD2. The CDR3 length is 15 residues. Trimming cost V 6 bases and J 3 bases; bases outside gene matches: 9. Germline V gene sequence: CDR1 MDHEN, CDR2 SYDVKM. The CDR3 sequence: CASRSTGTSLYEQYF. In DNA, the CDR3 is TGTGCCAGCAGATCAACCGGGACTAGCCTCTACGAGCAGTACTTC.

This clonotype was counted ten times or more. V and J are TRBV28 and TRBJ1-1; D ambiguous. Germline V lookup: CDR1 MDHEN, CDR2 SYDVKM. The V and J ends lost 9 bases and 0 bases respectively, with 5 bases between them. The CDR3 sequence is 11 residues long. This CDR3 is CASTVNTEAFF. The CDR3 DNA reads as TGTGCCAGTACGGTGAACACTGAAGCTTTCTTT.

V usage is TRBV29-1 and J usage is TRBJ2-7; TRBD1 matches 7 bases. V shed 1 base, J shed 7 bases, and the junction held 16 bases outside the gene matches. This CDR3 region has 16 residues. Germline-derived CDR1 and CDR2 are SQVTM and ANQGSEA. The CDR3 protein is CSVEGFWDSTSEEQYF. CDR3 DNA: TGCAGCGTTGAAGGTTTCTGGGACAGTACATCGGAGGAGCAGTACTTC.

This clonotype was seen many times. The chain recombines TRBV20-1 with TRBJ2-5, with D perhaps matching TRBD1 (6 bases). This CDR3 region has 14 residues. V dropped 0 bases and J dropped 3 bases, with 11 bases sitting between them. Germline lookup yields CDR1 DFQATT and CDR2 SNEGSKA (reference sequence). The CDR3 region is CSARDTGLKETQYF. DNA of the CDR3: TGCAGTGCTAGAGATACAGGGTTGAAAGAGACCCAGTACTTC.

At least ten counts were recorded for this clonotype. The chain is built from TRBV10-3 and TRBJ2-7, with D possibly being TRBD2 (6 bases). The CDR3 has 15 residues. V was trimmed by 10 bases and J by 2 bases, leaving 21 bases between them. Germline V gene lookup returns CDR1 ENHRY and CDR2 SYGVKD. The CDR3 DNA reads TGTGCCACTAGCGTCCGGCAGGGTGTTACCTACGAGCAGTACTTC. Its protein is CATSVRQGVTYEQYF.

This clonotype was seen at least ten times. This chain joins TRBV20-1 and TRBJ2-7, with unresolved D. The CDR3 is made up of 12 amino acids. Germline assignment: CDR1 DFQATT and CDR2 SNEGSKA (reference sequence). The ends were cut back, 7 bases at V and 0 bases at J, with 10 bases in the middle. CDR3 nucleotides: TGCAGTGTAAGACGTAGCTCCTACGAGCAGTACTTC. Translation: CSVRRSSYEQYF.

This clonotype has a count of ten or more. The V gene is TRBV3-1, the J gene TRBJ1-6; D not certain. The CDR3 has 16 amino acids. V lost 1 base and J lost 8, with 15 bases in between. Germline V gene sequence: CDR1 LGHDT, CDR2 YNNKEL (reference sequence). CDR3 sequence reads: CASSQGSVAGYSPLHF. CDR3 in DNA: TGTGCCAGCAGCCAAGGGTCGGTGGCAGGATATTCACCCCTCCACTTT.

This clonotype occurred a few times. This chain's CDR3 is CASSSDRAEKLFF. CDR3 nucleotides: TGTGCCAGCAGCTCGGACAGGGCGGAAAAACTGTTTTTT. This chain joins TRBV7-2 and TRBJ1-4; 8 nucleotides match TRBD1. CDR3 length equals 13 residues. Per the germline V gene, CDR1 is SGHTA and CDR2 is FQGNSA. With V trimmed by 4 bases and J by 8 bases, 3 bases remained unmatched.

Many counts were recorded for this clonotype. The J gene is TRBJ1-2, the V gene TRBV15; no firm D call. Per germline, CDR1 LNHNV and CDR2 YYDKDF (reference sequence). The germline V and J ends were trimmed by 0 bases and 2 bases, with 13 bases remaining between them. CDR3 length equals 16 residues. CDR3 nucleotide sequence: TGTGCCACCAGCAGAGATCTCCAGGCGATCAACTATGGCTACACCTTC. Translation gives CATSRDLQAINYGYTF. Full variable domain (rest looked up from reference TRBV15 and TRBJ1-2): DAMVIQNPRYQVTQFGKPVTLSCSQTLNHNVMYWYQQKSSQAPKLLFHYYDKDFNNEADTPDNFQSRRPNTSFCFLDIRSPGLGDTAMYLCATSRDLQAINYGYTFGSGTRLTVV.

This clonotype was observed many times. V usage is TRBV11-2 and J usage is TRBJ1-4, with D possibly TRBD1 on 6 matching bases. The CDR3 runs 17 residues. V was pared by 4 bases and J by 0 bases, with 15 bases between. Germline CDR1 is SGHAT and CDR2 is FQNNGV. CDR3 sequence reads: CASSSPDSRATNEKLFF. DNA for the CDR3: TGTGCCAGCAGCTCCCCGGACAGTCGTGCAACTAATGAAAAACTGTTTTTT.

This clonotype was observed many times. V is TRBV28 and J is TRBJ2-1, with a weak D call TRBD2 (5 bases). CDR1 MDHEN and CDR2 SYDVKM come from the germline V gene. The CDR3 totals 12 residues. The V gene lost 8 bases and the J gene lost 7 bases, with 12 bases spanning the gap. The DNA of the CDR3 is TGTGCCAGCGGGGAACTAGTAAATGAGCAGTTCTTC. It yields the protein CASGELVNEQFF.